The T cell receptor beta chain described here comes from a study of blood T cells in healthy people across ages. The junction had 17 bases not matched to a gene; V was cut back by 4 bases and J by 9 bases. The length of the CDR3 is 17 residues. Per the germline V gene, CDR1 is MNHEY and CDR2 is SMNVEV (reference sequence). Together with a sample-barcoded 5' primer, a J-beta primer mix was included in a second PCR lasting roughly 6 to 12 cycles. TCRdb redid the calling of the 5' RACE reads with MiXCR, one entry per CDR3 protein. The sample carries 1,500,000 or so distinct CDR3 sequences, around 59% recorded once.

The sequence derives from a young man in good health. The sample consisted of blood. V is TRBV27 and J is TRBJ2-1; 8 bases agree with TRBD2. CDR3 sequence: CASSSDSGTRGRVEQFF. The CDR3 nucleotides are TGTGCCAGCAGTTCAGACTCCGGGACTAGAGGTCGGGTTGAGCAGTTCTTC.